These T cell receptor beta chains were read from a single sample in a study of blood T cell repertoires in COVID-19. Assay: immunoSEQ multiplex PCR; the TCRdb copy retains only in-frame clones and omits some. The table includes 90,000 to 110,000 clones, around three quarters detected once. The sample consisted of peripheral blood. The source of these receptors is a human donor in a cohort sampled during active or convalescent COVID-19. Each CDR3 is given with its conserved first and last residue. D genes are given only for firm matches. Clone size appears in some rows only: once, few, many, or a class for an expanded clone.

d_gene	len	abundance	v_gene	j_gene	CDR3nt	CDR3aa
.	15	.	TRBV7-8	TRBJ2-3	TGTGCCAGCAGCCCTACTATTCTGGTCAAAGATACGCAGTATTTT	CASSPTILVKDTQYF
TRBD2	19	.	TRBV3-1/TRBV3-2	TRBJ2-2	TGTGCCAGCAGCCCGACTAGCGGGGGGACCCGACCACACACCGGGGAGCTGTTTTTT	CASSPTSGGTRPHTGELFF
.	13	.	TRBV19	TRBJ2-1	TGTGCCAGTAGTGCGACAGTCTACAATGAGCAGTTCTTC	CASSATVYNEQFF
.	15	.	TRBV2	TRBJ1-4	TGTGCCAGCAGCCGCCTCCTTGGACTTAATGAAAAACTGTTTTTT	CASSRLLGLNEKLFF
TRBD1	15	.	TRBV6-4	TRBJ2-5	TGTGCCAGCAGTGACGGGACAGGGGGTTTAGAGACCCAGTACTTC	CASSDGTGGLETQYF
.	14	few	TRBV4-2	TRBJ2-1	TGTGCCAGCAGCCAAGAACTCTATTACAATGAGCAGTTCTTC	CASSQELYYNEQFF
TRBD1	14	.	TRBV2	TRBJ2-6	TGTGCCAGCAGACAGGGGGCTGGGGCCAACGTCCTGACTTTC	CASRQGAGANVLTF
TRBD2	15	few	TRBV13	TRBJ2-7	TGTGCCAGCAGCGCCTGGACTAGCGGGGCCTACGAGCAGTACTTC	CASSAWTSGAYEQYF
.	16	.	TRBV7-8	TRBJ2-7	TGTGCCAGCAGCTTAAGAGGTAGGGCAGGGGACCACGAGCAGTACTTC	CASSLRGRAGDHEQYF
.	11	.	TRBV6-5	TRBJ2-7	TGTGCCAGCTCAGGGGCCTACGAGCAGTACTTC	CASSGAYEQYF
TRBD1	14	.	TRBV3-1/TRBV3-2	TRBJ2-7	TGTGCCAGCAGCCGAGGACAGGGGCTCTACGAGCAGTACTTC	CASSRGQGLYEQYF
.	12	.	TRBV5-5	TRBJ2-7	TGTGCCAGCAGCTTGGGTGGAGGCGAGCAGTACTTC	CASSLGGGEQYF
.	13	once	TRBV6-2/TRBV6-3	TRBJ1-5	TGTGCCAGCAGTCTCACAGGGTACCAGCCCCAGCATTTT	CASSLTGYQPQHF
TRBD2	17	.	TRBV7-8	TRBJ2-3	TGTGCCAGCAGCCCCGAACTCGGGGTAGCGGGTAGGGATACGCAGTATTTT	CASSPELGVAGRDTQYF
TRBD1	14	few	TRBV6-5	TRBJ1-5	TGTGCCAGCAGGGAGACAGGGGGCAGTTGGCCCCAGCATTTT	CASRETGGSWPQHF
.	14	.	TRBV24-1	TRBJ1-2	TGTGCCACCAGTGACCCGGGAACGAACTATGGCTACACCTTC	CATSDPGTNYGYTF
.	16	.	TRBV11-2	TRBJ2-3	TGTGCCAGCAGCCCCCAGGTTGGGACTCGCACAGATACGCAGTATTTT	CASSPQVGTRTDTQYF
.	13	.	TRBV29-1	TRBJ1-2	TGCAGCGTTGGGCGGGAATTAGACTATGGCTACACCTTC	CSVGRELDYGYTF
.	17	.	TRBV18	TRBJ2-2	TGTGCCAGCTCACGAGTAGGGGCCAGAACGAACACCGGGGAGCTGTTTTTT	CASSRVGARTNTGELFF
.	13	.	TRBV6-5	TRBJ1-6	TGTGCCAGTTCGCTTTACAGGGTATCACCCCTCCACTTT	CASSLYRVSPLHF
TRBD1	16	.	TRBV15	TRBJ1-6	TGTGCCACCAGGAGGGACAGGGATCTTTATAATTCACCCCTCCACTTT	CATRRDRDLYNSPLHF
.	15	.	TRBV5-8	TRBJ1-3	TGTGCCAGCAGCTTCGCGGGATATTCCGGAAACACCATATATTTT	CASSFAGYSGNTIYF
TRBD1	15	.	TRBV5-4	TRBJ1-4	TGTGCCAGCAGCTTGAACAGGGGGCTGGGTGAAAAACTGTTTTTT	CASSLNRGLGEKLFF
TRBD2	14	.	TRBV7-9	TRBJ2-7	TGTGCCAGCAGCTTCAGCGGGGGACCCTACGAGCAGTACTTC	CASSFSGGPYEQYF
.	14	.	TRBV5-1	TRBJ2-6	TGCGCCAGCAGCCCCCCCCTAGGGGCCAACGTCCTGACTTTC	CASSPPLGANVLTF
.	14	once	TRBV7-8	TRBJ1-5	TGTGCCAGCAGCTTCCGCCGGGGAGATCAGCCCCAGCATTTT	CASSFRRGDQPQHF
TRBD1	15	few	TRBV6-5	TRBJ1-1	TGTGCCAGCAGTTCATCCGGGACAGCGAACACTGAAGCTTTCTTT	CASSSSGTANTEAFF
.	15	.	TRBV2	TRBJ1-5	TGTGCCAGTTATATTGGGGGGTCTAGCAATCAGCCCCAGCATTTT	CASYIGGSSNQPQHF
TRBD2	20	.	TRBV6-6	TRBJ2-1	TGTGCCAGCAGTCCACATCCGACTAGCGGGACGGTTCGGGCCTACAATGAGCAGTTCTTC	CASSPHPTSGTVRAYNEQFF
.	17	once	TRBV5-8	TRBJ1-6	TGTGCCAGCAGCTCCCGACGGACAGCGAACTATAATTCACCCCTCCACTTT	CASSSRRTANYNSPLHF
.	13	.	TRBV29-1	TRBJ1-1	TGCAGCGTTGGCCGGGGAGGGAACACTGAAGCTTTCTTT	CSVGRGGNTEAFF
.	14	.	TRBV2	TRBJ1-2	TGTGCCAGCAGTGGAGGGAACAGGGACTATGGCTACACCTTC	CASSGGNRDYGYTF
TRBD1	16	.	TRBV10-3	TRBJ2-7	TGTGCCATCAGTCCCTCCGGACAGGCCCTCCTGAGCGAGCAGTACTTC	CAISPSGQALLSEQYF
TRBD2	17	.	TRBV28	TRBJ2-1	TGTGCCAGCAGTTTCCCCAGGGGCGGGAGGGTCTACAATGAGCAGTTCTTC	CASSFPRGGRVYNEQFF
.	11	.	TRBV7-2	TRBJ2-7	TGTGCCAGCAGCTTAGGGACAATACAGTACTTC	CASSLGTIQYF
.	16	.	TRBV6-2/TRBV6-3	TRBJ2-2	TGTGCCAGCAGTTATTATATGGGCAGGAACACCGGGGAGCTGTTTTTT	CASSYYMGRNTGELFF
.	15	.	TRBV3-1/TRBV3-2	TRBJ1-2	TGTGCCAGCAGCCAAGATATGGGGGCCCACTATGGCTACACCTTC	CASSQDMGAHYGYTF
.	12	.	TRBV24-1	TRBJ2-7	TGTGCCACCAGGGACGGGGATCTTAAGCAGTACTTC	CATRDGDLKQYF
.	11	.	TRBV6-2/TRBV6-3	TRBJ1-2	TGTGCCAGCAGTTCCGTCTATGGCTACACCTTC	CASSSVYGYTF
.	11	.	TRBV9	TRBJ2-1	TGTGCCAGCAGCGCGTCCGACAAGCAGTTCTTC	CASSASDKQFF
.	16	.	TRBV3-1/TRBV3-2	TRBJ2-1	TGTGCCAGCAGCCCCCCCTTCCTCAGGGGAGACAATGAGCAGTTCTTC	CASSPPFLRGDNEQFF
TRBD2	15	few	TRBV5-1	TRBJ2-2	TGCGCCAGCAGCTTGGGCGGGAGTGGCACCGGGGAGCTGTTTTTT	CASSLGGSGTGELFF